This T cell receptor beta chain was captured in a study of blood T cell repertoires in COVID-19. TCRdb's copy holds only in-frame clones and misses some; the assay was immunoSEQ multiplex PCR. The sample includes 200,000 to 300,000 clones, 86% of them seen just once. This clone was observed a handful of times. The ends lost 5 bases at V and 6 bases at J; junction bases unmatched: 7. Germline-derived CDR1 and CDR2 are SGHVS and FQNEAQ. The CDR3 has 15 amino acids. This chain links TRBV7-8 with TRBJ2-3, with TRBD2 identical over 11 bases. The sequenced sample consisted of PBMCs or T cells enriched from blood (not recorded which). This receptor was taken from a woman aged 40 to 50 with acute COVID-19. The chain's CDR3 is CASSTPGLAEDTQYF. The CDR3 nucleotides are TGTGCCAGCAGCACACCGGGACTAGCGGAGGATACGCAGTATTTT.